The clone carrying this TCR beta chain was observed a handful of times. Its antigen is not identified. This specimen comes from a study of response to subunit inactivated influenza vaccine. Germline assignment: CDR1 SGHRS and CDR2 YFSETQ. Trimming shortened V by 1 base and J by 5 bases, and 12 bases separated the two germline ends. This CDR3 is 15 amino acids long. Study results and caveats: New T cells are recruited in small numbers by each seasonal influenza vaccination, according to the authors' suggestion.

TCRdb redid the calling of the RT-PCR reads with MiXCR, one entry per CDR3 protein. The sample has about 520,000 distinct CDR3 sequences, about 25% seen once. The clonotype comes from a man in his fifties or sixties who received an inactivated influenza vaccine. This chain links TRBV5-1 with TRBJ2-2, with TRBD2 as a possible D gene (6 bases). The source material was CD4+ T cells sorted from PBMCs, sampled roughly 5 days after vaccination. CDR3 in amino acids: CASSLTVRGTGELFF. The CDR3 DNA reads TGCGCCAGCAGCTTGACTGTTCGGGGGACCGGGGAGCTGTTTTTT.